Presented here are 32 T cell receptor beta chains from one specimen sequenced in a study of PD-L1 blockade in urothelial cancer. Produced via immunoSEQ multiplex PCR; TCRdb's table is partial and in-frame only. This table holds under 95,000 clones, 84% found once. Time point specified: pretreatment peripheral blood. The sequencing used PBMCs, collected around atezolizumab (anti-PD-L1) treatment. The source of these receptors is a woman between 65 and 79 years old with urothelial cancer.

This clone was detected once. CDR3 amino acids: CASSLWGQAGANVLTF. The CDR3 DNA is TGCGCCAGCAGCTTGTGGGGGCAGGCTGGGGCCAACGTCCTGACTTTC. The V and J genes are TRBV5-1 and TRBJ2-6; a weak D match, TRBD1 (6 bases). Germline CDR1 and CDR2: SGHRS and YFSETQ. The CDR3 is 16 residues long. Trimming shortened V by 1 base and J by 2 bases, and 10 bases separated the two germline ends.

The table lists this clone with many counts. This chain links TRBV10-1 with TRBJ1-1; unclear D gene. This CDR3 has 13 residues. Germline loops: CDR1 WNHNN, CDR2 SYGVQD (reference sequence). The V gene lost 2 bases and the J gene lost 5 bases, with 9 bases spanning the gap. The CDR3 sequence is CASSEREGTEAFF. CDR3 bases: TGCGCCAGCAGTGAGAGAGAGGGAACTGAAGCTTTCTTT.

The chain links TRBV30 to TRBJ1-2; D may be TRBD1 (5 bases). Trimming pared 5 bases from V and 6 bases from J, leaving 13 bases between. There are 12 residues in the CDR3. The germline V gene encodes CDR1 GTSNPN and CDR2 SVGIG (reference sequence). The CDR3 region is CAWARQSNGYTF. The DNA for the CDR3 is TGTGCCTGGGCGAGACAGTCGAATGGCTACACCTTC.

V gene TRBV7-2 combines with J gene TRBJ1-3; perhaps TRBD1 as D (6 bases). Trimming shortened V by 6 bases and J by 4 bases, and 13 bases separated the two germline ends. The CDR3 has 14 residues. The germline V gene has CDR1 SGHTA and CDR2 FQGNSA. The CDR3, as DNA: TGTGCCAGCAGTTATAAAGGACAGGGAAACACCATATATTTT. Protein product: CASSYKGQGNTIYF.

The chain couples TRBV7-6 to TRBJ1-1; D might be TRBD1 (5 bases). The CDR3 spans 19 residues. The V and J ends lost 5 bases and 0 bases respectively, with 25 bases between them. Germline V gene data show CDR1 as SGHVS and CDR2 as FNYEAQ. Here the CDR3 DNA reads TGTGCCAGCAGCCCAATTCCGATACCCCCGAAACAGGTGAACACTGAAGCTTTCTTT. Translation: CASSPIPIPPKQVNTEAFF.

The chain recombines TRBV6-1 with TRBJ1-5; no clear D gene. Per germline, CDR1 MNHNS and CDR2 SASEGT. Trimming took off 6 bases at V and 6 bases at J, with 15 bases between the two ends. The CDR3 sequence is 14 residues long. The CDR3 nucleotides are TGTGCCAGCAGAGTGAAATTCCTCGGTCAGCCCCAGCATTTT. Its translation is CASRVKFLGQPQHF.

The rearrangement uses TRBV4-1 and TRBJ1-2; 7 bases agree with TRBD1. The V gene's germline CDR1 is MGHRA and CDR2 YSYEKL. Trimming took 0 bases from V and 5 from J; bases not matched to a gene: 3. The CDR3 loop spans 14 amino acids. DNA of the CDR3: TGCGCCAGCAGCCAAGATGACAGGGCTTATGGCTACACCTTC. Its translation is CASSQDDRAYGYTF.

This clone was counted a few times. DNA of the CDR3: TGTGCCAGTAGTATGCAGCGTGGCACCCGCGGCTACACCTTC. Translated, it gives CASSMQRGTRGYTF. The J gene is TRBJ1-2, the V gene TRBV19; D remains unclear. Germline V gene data show CDR1 as LNHDA and CDR2 as SQIVND (reference sequence). The CDR3 runs 14 residues. Trimming stripped 3 bases from V and 8 bases from J, with 16 bases between.

The CDR3 sequence is CASSESGHTYEQYF. The CDR3 region has the DNA TGCGCCAGCAGTGAGTCGGGACACACCTACGAGCAGTACTTC. The chain employs TRBV10-1 and TRBJ2-7; possibly TRBD1 for D (6 bases). The CDR3 contains 14 residues. Germline assignment: CDR1 WNHNN and CDR2 SYGVQD (reference sequence). Trimming left V 0 bases short and J 2 bases short, with 8 bases between.

Here the CDR3 DNA reads TGCGCCAGCAGCTTGGAAGGGGCTCGCTCTGGAAACACCATATATTTT. Translation gives CASSLEGARSGNTIYF. This chain connects TRBV5-1 to TRBJ1-3; D perhaps matches TRBD1 (5 bases). V gave up 0 bases and J gave up 0 bases, with 10 bases separating them. The CDR3 consists of 16 residues. The germline gives CDR1 SGHRS, CDR2 YFSETQ.

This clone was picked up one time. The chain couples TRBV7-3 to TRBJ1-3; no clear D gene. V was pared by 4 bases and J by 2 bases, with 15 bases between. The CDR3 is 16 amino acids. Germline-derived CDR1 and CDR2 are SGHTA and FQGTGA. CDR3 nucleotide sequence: TGTGCCAGCAGCTCCCGACGGGGAGAGACTGGAAACACCATATATTTT. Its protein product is CASSSRRGETGNTIYF.

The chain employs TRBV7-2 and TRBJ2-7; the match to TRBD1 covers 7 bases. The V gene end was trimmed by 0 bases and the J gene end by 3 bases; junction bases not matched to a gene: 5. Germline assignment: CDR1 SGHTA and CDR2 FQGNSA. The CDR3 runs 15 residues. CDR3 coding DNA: TGTGCCAGCAGCTTAGCCCCAGGGGGAAACTACGAGCAGTACTTC. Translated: CASSLAPGGNYEQYF.

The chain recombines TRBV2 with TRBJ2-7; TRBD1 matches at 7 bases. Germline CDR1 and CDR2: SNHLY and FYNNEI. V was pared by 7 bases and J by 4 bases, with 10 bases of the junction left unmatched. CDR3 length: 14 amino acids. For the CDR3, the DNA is TGTGCCAGCATGAGGGGGACAGAGGTTTACGAGCAGTACTTC. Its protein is CASMRGTEVYEQYF.

The CDR3 region is CASSLVQAVNEKLFF. The CDR3 region has the DNA TGTGCCAGCAGCTTAGTGCAGGCCGTTAATGAAAAACTGTTTTTT. This rearrangement joins TRBV5-8 to TRBJ1-4; D is unresolved. This CDR3 has 15 amino acids. Between the trimmed V and J ends, which lost 2 bases and 4 bases, there was a span of 12 bases. Germline-derived CDR1 and CDR2 are SGHTS and YDEGEE.

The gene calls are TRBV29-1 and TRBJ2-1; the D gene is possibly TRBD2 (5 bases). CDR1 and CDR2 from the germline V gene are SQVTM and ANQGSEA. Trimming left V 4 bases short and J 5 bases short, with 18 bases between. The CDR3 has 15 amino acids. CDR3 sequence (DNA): TGCAGCGTTGCCACGGGGAGTACCCCTAACAATGAGCAGTTCTTC. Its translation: CSVATGSTPNNEQFF.

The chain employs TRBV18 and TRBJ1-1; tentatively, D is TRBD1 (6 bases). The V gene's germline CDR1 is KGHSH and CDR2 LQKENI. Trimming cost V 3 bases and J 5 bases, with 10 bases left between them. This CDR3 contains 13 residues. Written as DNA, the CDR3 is TGTGCCAGCTCACCCGCCGGACAGACTGAAGCTTTCTTT. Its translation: CASSPAGQTEAFF.

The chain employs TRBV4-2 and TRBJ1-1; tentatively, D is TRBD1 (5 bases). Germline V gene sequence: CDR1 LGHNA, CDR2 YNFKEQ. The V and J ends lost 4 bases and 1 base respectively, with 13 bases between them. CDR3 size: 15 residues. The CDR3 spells CASSPGDRWNTEAFF. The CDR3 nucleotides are TGTGCCAGCAGCCCGGGGGACCGTTGGAACACTGAAGCTTTCTTT.

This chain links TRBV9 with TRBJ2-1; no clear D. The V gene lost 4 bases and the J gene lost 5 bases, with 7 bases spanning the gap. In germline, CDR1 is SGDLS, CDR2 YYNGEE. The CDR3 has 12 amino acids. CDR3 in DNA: TGTGCCAGCAGCAGGAGCGACAATGAGCAGTTCTTC. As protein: CASSRSDNEQFF. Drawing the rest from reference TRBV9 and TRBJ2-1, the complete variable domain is DSGVTQTPKHLITATGQRVTLRCSPRSGDLSVYWYQQSLDQGLQFLIQYYNGEERAKGNILERFSAQQFPDLHSELNLSSLELGDSALYFCASSRSDNEQFFGPGTRLTVL.

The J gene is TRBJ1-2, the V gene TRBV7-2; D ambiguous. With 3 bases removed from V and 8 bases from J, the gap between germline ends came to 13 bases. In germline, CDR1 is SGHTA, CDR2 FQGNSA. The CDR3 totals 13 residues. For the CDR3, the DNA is TGTGCCAGCAGCTTGATGGGTCTACAGGGCTACACCTTC. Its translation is CASSLMGLQGYTF.

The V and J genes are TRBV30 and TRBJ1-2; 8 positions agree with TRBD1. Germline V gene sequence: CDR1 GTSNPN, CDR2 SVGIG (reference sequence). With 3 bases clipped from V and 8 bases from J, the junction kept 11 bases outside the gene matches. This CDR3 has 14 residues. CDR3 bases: TGTGCCTGGAGGGCGGACAGGGTCTCACGGGGCTACACCTTC. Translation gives CAWRADRVSRGYTF. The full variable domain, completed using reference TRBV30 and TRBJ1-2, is SQTIHQWPATLVQPVGSPLSLECTVEGTSNPNLYWYRQAAGRGLQLLFYSVGIGQISSEVPQNLSASRPQDRQFILSSKKLLLSDSGFYLCAWRADRVSRGYTFGSGTRLTVV.

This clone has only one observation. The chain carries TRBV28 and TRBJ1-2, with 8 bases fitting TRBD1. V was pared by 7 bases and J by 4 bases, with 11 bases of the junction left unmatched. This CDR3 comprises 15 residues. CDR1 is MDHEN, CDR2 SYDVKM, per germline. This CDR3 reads CASILTAGGTYGYTF. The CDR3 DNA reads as TGTGCCAGCATCTTGACGGCAGGGGGCACCTATGGCTACACCTTC.

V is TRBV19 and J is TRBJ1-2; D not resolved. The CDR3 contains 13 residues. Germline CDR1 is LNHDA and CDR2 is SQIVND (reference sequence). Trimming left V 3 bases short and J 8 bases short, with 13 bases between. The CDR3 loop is CASSIPGVPGYTF. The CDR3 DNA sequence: TGTGCCAGTAGTATCCCCGGGGTACCCGGCTACACCTTC.

In nucleotides, the CDR3 is TGTGCCAGCAGGGACCCAGGGGCTAACTATGGCTACACCTTC. Translating gives CASRDPGANYGYTF. This chain links TRBV9 with TRBJ1-2; weak D call: TRBD1 (6 bases). Germline assignment: CDR1 SGDLS and CDR2 YYNGEE. Between the trimmed V and J ends, which lost 5 bases and 0 bases, there was a span of 11 bases. The CDR3 runs to 14 residues.

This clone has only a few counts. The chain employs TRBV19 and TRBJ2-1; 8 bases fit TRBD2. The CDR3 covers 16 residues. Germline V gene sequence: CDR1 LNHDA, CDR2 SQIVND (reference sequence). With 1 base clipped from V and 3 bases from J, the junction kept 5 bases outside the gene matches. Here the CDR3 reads CASSIAGGTIYNEQFF. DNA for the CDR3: TGTGCCAGTAGTATAGCGGGGGGGACTATCTACAATGAGCAGTTCTTC.

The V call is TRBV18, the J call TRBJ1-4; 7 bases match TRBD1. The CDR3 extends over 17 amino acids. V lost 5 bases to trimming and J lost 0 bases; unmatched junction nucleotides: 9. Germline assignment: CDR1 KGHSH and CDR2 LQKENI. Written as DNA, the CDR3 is TGTGCCAGCTCATTACAGGGGCCCCTCTCAACTAATGAAAAACTGTTTTTT. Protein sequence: CASSLQGPLSTNEKLFF.

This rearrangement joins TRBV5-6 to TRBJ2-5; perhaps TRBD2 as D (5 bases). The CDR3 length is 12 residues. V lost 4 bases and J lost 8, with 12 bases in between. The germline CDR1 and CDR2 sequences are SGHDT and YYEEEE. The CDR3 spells CASSHRRTTQYF. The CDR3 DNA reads TGTGCCAGCAGCCACCGAAGGACTACCCAGTACTTC.

Written as DNA, the CDR3 is TGTGCCAGCAGCTTGGACCCGAGTGGCGAGCAGTACTTC. Translated, it gives CASSLDPSGEQYF. The chain combines TRBV5-4 with TRBJ2-7; D remains unclear. V lost 0 bases to trimming and J lost 6 bases, with 10 bases between them. The CDR3 is 13 amino acids. CDR1 SGHNT and CDR2 YYREEE come from the germline V gene (reference sequence).

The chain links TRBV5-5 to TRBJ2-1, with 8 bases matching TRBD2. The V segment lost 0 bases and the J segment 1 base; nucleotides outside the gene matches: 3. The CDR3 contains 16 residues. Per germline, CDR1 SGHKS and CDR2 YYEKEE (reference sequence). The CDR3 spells CASSLGRGRSYNEQFF. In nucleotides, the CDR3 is TGTGCCAGCAGCTTGGGACGCGGGAGGTCCTACAATGAGCAGTTCTTC. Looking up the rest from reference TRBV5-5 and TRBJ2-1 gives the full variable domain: DAGVTQSPTHLIKTRGQQVTLRCSPISGHKSVSWYQQVLGQGPQFIFQYYEKEERGRGNFPDRFSARQFPNYSSELNVNALLLGDSALYLCASSLGRGRSYNEQFFGPGTRLTVL.

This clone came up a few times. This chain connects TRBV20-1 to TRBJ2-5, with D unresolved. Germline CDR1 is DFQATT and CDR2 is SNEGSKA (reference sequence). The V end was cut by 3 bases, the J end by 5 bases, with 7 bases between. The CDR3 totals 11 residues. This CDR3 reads CSASPGETQYF. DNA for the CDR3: TGCAGTGCTAGTCCCGGGGAGACCCAGTACTTC.

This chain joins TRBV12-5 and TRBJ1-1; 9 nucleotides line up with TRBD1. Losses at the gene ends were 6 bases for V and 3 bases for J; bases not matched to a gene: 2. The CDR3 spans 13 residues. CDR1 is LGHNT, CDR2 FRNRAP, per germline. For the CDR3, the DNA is TGTGCTAGTGGCCGGACAGGGGACACTGAAGCTTTCTTT. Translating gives CASGRTGDTEAFF.

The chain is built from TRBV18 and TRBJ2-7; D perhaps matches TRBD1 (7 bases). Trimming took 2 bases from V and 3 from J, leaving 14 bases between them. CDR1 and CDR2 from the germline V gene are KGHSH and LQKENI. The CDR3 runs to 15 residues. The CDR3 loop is CASSPRRDSYYEQYF. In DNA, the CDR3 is TGTGCCAGCTCACCAAGGCGGGACAGCTACTACGAGCAGTACTTC.

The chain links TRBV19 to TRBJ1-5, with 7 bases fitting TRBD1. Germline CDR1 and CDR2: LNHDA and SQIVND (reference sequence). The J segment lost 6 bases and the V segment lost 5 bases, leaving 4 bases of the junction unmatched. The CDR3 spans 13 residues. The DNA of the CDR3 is TGTGCCAGTAGTGACAGGGCGGGTCAGCCCCAGCATTTT. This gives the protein CASSDRAGQPQHF.